Listed below are T cell receptor beta chains from one sample, sequenced in a study of radiation and T cells in renal cell carcinoma. TCRdb's copy holds only in-frame clones and misses some; the assay was immunoSEQ multiplex PCR. The repertoire has some 120,000 clones, 88% of them found once; the top ten carry 5.8%. Sequenced material: blood, taken from a patient whose treatment included radiotherapy and nephrectomy. These receptors were obtained from a woman in her seventies with renal cell carcinoma. The CDR3 runs from the conserved cysteine through the conserved F or W. Each record gives: V gene, J gene, clone size, D gene, CDR3 protein, CDR3 DNA. D genes are given only for firm matches. The listing skips clone size in some rows; elsewhere it reads once, few, many or a size class.

TRBV7-9,TRBJ2-3,-,-,CASSLAGFADTQYF,TGTGCCAGCAGCTTAGCAGGGTTCGCAGATACGCAGTATTTT
TRBV5-1,TRBJ2-6,-,-,CASSQGHSGWAGANVLTF,TGCGCCAGCAGCCAGGGCCATTCGGGGTGGGCCGGGGCCAACGTCCTGACTTTC
TRBV5-1,TRBJ1-2,-,-,CASTPRTDNYGYTF,TGCGCCAGCACGCCCCGGACAGATAACTATGGCTACACCTTC
TRBV11-2,TRBJ1-2,-,TRBD1,CASRPRQGAYTF,TGTGCCAGCAGACCCAGACAGGGGGCATACACCTTC
TRBV19,TRBJ1-2,once,TRBD1,CASSIVRDSYGYTF,TGTGCCAGTAGTATCGTCAGGGACAGCTATGGCTACACCTTC
TRBV14,TRBJ1-2,-,-,CASSRLGTVNYGYTF,TGTGCCAGCAGCCGCCTAGGGACGGTTAACTATGGCTACACCTTC
TRBV5-4,TRBJ2-1,-,TRBD1,CASSLEQGVNNEQFF,TGTGCCAGCAGCTTGGAGCAGGGGGTGAACAATGAGCAGTTCTTC
TRBV5-4,TRBJ1-1,once,-,CASSSGASNTEAFF,TGTGCCAGCAGCTCCGGGGCTTCGAACACTGAAGCTTTCTTT
TRBV5-1,TRBJ2-4,-,-,CASNDGVAKNIQYF,TGCGCCAGCAACGACGGGGTGGCCAAAAACATTCAGTACTTC
TRBV10-2,TRBJ2-3,-,TRBD2,CASTGGSTDTQYF,TGCGCCAGCACGGGGGGGTCCACAGATACGCAGTATTTT
TRBV6-4,TRBJ2-1,-,TRBD2,CASSDRAGGGNEQFF,TGTGCCAGCAGTGACCGAGCGGGGGGGGGCAATGAGCAGTTCTTC
TRBV6-5,TRBJ2-3,-,TRBD1,CASSTGGKQYF,TGTGCCAGCAGTACAGGGGGGAAGCAGTATTTT
TRBV6-5,TRBJ2-6,once,-,CASSYRGSGANVLTF,TGTGCCAGCAGTTACCGGGGGTCCGGGGCCAACGTCCTGACTTTC
TRBV7-2,TRBJ1-2,once,TRBD1,CASTGQGAQKGYGYTF,TGTGCCAGCACAGGGCAGGGGGCCCAAAAGGGCTATGGCTACACCTTC
TRBV4-2,TRBJ1-2,-,-,CASSSVVTAGYGYTF,TGTGCCAGCAGCTCCGTCGTGACAGCGGGCTATGGCTACACCTTC
TRBV28,TRBJ2-1,-,TRBD2,CASSPAGLAGGYNEQFF,TGTGCCAGCAGTCCGGCCGGACTAGCGGGGGGGTACAATGAGCAGTTCTTC
TRBV19,TRBJ1-2,-,-,CASSIMGQLDGYTF,TGTGCCAGTAGTATAATGGGGCAGCTAGATGGCTACACCTTC
TRBV19,TRBJ1-5,-,-,CASSIDGGRQPQHF,TGTGCCAGTAGTATTGACGGGGGCAGGCAGCCCCAGCATTTT
TRBV7-6,TRBJ2-5,-,TRBD2,CASSLGGGAGTQYF,TGTGCCAGCAGCTTAGGCGGGGGGGCCGGGACCCAGTACTTC
TRBV2,TRBJ2-7,once,-,CASSEGPGAASYEQYF,TGTGCCAGCAGTGAGGGCCCAGGGGCTGCGTCCTACGAGCAGTACTTC
TRBV5-1,TRBJ2-7,-,-,CASSLPGTYEQYF,TGCGCCAGCAGCTTGCCAGGGACGTACGAGCAGTACTTC
TRBV7-9,TRBJ2-1,-,-,CASSVVERRGRQFF,TGTGCCAGCAGCGTGGTAGAGAGGAGGGGTAGGCAGTTCTTC
TRBV2,TRBJ2-5,few,TRBD1,CASTEGTGPKTQYF,TGTGCCAGCACGGAAGGGACAGGGCCAAAGACCCAGTACTTC
TRBV19,TRBJ1-5,-,-,CASTYSTGVGSNQPQHF,TGTGCCAGTACCTATAGTACTGGGGTTGGGAGCAATCAGCCCCAGCATTTT
TRBV6-5,TRBJ1-2,-,-,CASRHRADYGYTF,TGTGCCAGCAGACACAGGGCTGACTATGGCTACACCTTC
TRBV6-4,TRBJ2-1,-,-,CASSEGGISYNEQFF,TGTGCCAGCAGTGAGGGGGGAATTTCCTACAATGAGCAGTTCTTC
TRBV9,TRBJ1-2,-,-,CASSGGVYGYTF,TGTGCCAGCAGTGGAGGGGTCTATGGCTACACCTTC
TRBV7-9,TRBJ1-1,-,-,CASSLEGGQTTEAFF,TGTGCCAGCAGCTTAGAAGGCGGGCAAACTACTGAAGCTTTCTTT
TRBV9,TRBJ2-1,-,-,CASSVGGKVNEQFF,TGTGCCAGCAGCGTAGGAGGAAAGGTAAATGAGCAGTTCTTC
TRBV28,TRBJ1-3,-,TRBD1,CASSQPTGGSGNTIYF,TGTGCCAGCAGTCAACCGACAGGGGGTTCTGGAAACACCATATATTTT
TRBV29-1,TRBJ1-2,-,-,CSVDYTGYGYTF,TGCAGCGTTGATTATACAGGGTATGGCTACACCTTC
TRBV4-3,TRBJ1-2,-,-,CASSQDWRVGYTF,TGCGCCAGCAGCCAAGATTGGAGGGTTGGCTACACCTTC
TRBV6-6,TRBJ1-6,-,-,CASSYSPSRWDSPLHF,TGTGCCAGCAGTTACTCTCCCAGCCGATGGGATTCACCCCTCCACTTT
TRBV19,TRBJ2-1,-,-,CASRDGVYNEQFF,TGTGCCAGCCGCGACGGGGTCTACAATGAGCAGTTCTTC
TRBV30,TRBJ2-1,-,-,CAWSVPGGRNEQFF,TGTGCCTGGAGTGTACCTGGGGGTCGGAATGAGCAGTTCTTC
TRBV7-9,TRBJ1-2,-,-,CASSLDGFGYTF,TGTGCCAGCAGCTTAGATGGTTTTGGCTACACCTTC
TRBV10-3,TRBJ1-1,once,-,CATRHGPNTEAFF,TGTGCCACCCGACACGGTCCGAACACTGAAGCTTTCTTT
TRBV19,TRBJ2-2,-,-,CASSMRANTGELFF,TGTGCCAGTAGTATGAGGGCGAACACCGGGGAGCTGTTTTTT
TRBV6-5,TRBJ1-5,-,-,CASSSIRGGNQPQHF,TGTGCCAGCAGTTCGATCAGGGGAGGCAATCAGCCCCAGCATTTT
TRBV6-1,TRBJ2-5,once,-,CASSERRSTQYF,TGTGCCAGCAGTGAAAGGAGGAGCACCCAGTACTTC